Listed here are 2 T cell receptor beta chains from one sample, sequenced in a study of identical twins. TCRdb re-derived calls from the 5' RACE reads in MiXCR, one entry per CDR3 protein. The sample includes 700,000 to 950,000 distinct CDR3 sequences, 9% to 15% of them seen just once. These same data were also listed under a study on yellow fever vaccine responses in identical twins.

Source material: PBMCs. These receptors all stem from a woman in her late teens or twenties in good health.

The chain employs TRBV7-6 and TRBJ2-5; 9 bases line up with TRBD1. Germline-derived CDR1 and CDR2 are SGHVS and FNYEAQ. Unmatched junction bases numbered 3, after V lost 1 base and J lost 3 bases. The CDR3 runs 15 residues. The CDR3: CASSLGTGEKETQYF. The DNA of the CDR3 is TGTGCCAGCAGCTTAGGGACAGGGGAGAAAGAGACCCAGTACTTC. The entire variable domain, with the rest obtained from reference TRBV7-6 and TRBJ2-5, is as follows: GAGVSQSPRYKVTKRGQDVALRCDPISGHVSLYWYRQALGQGPEFLTYFNYEAQQDKSGLPNDRFSAERPEGSISTLTIQRTEQRDSAMYRCASSLGTGEKETQYFGPGTRLLVL.

This clonotype showed up many times. The chain is built from TRBV10-1 and TRBJ2-2, with TRBD2 matching 10 bases. The trim removed 5 bases at V and 0 bases at J, leaving 6 bases unmatched. Germline CDR1 is WNHNN and CDR2 is SYGVQD (reference sequence). The length of the CDR3 is 17 residues. The CDR3 DNA sequence: TGCGCCAGCAGTAAATCTGGACTAGCGGCGAACACCGGGGAGCTGTTTTTT. Translated, it gives CASSKSGLAANTGELFF.